Following are 28 T cell receptor beta chains from one sample sequenced in a study of spatial heterogeneity in lung cancer (dated 2019 in TCRdb). Paper-wide results and their limitations: A correlation was observed between the number of expanded intratumoral alpha and beta TCRs and the tumor nonsynonymous mutation count.

The sample's time point label is to be understood as: sample taken at primary tumor resection. Library prep was done by 5' RACE. The sequencer listed for this sample is NextSeq 500. TCRdb reanalyzed the raw reads on its own, using fastp at Q25 for trimming and MiXCR for clone calling, and kept in-frame beta chains. One record per CDR3 amino acid sequence lists the most common genes and DNA. This sample lists several hundred distinct CDR3 sequences; 80% to 85% were detected once. The ten largest account for 20% to 25% of the sample. These receptors' targets are unknown. This sample comprised lung tumor tissue, obtained at surgery. The receptors shown here come from a female donor with early-stage non-small cell lung cancer.

As concerns this clonotype: A library prepared for alpha chains yielded this beta chain as an off-target read; its size is of little meaning. This chain connects TRBV4-2 to TRBJ2-5; D unresolved. Trimming left V 1 base short and J 0 bases short, with 9 bases between. This CDR3 has 15 residues. The V gene's germline CDR1 is LGHNA and CDR2 YNFKEQ. Here the CDR3 reads CASSQGHGNQETQYF. The CDR3 nucleotides read TGTGCCAGCAGCCAAGGTCACGGTAACCAAGAGACCCAGTACTTC.

As for this clonotype: This beta chain is a stray read from a library made for alpha chains; its abundance is not meaningful. The J gene is TRBJ2-7, the V gene TRBV27; no firm D call. V was pared by 1 base and J by 5 bases, with 12 bases between. The length of the CDR3 is 14 residues. In germline, CDR1 is MNHEY, CDR2 SMNVEV (reference sequence). The CDR3 region is CASSLFGLTNEQYF. The CDR3 coding sequence is TGTGCCAGCAGTTTATTCGGCCTGACAAACGAGCAGTACTTC.

Of note for this clonotype: In a library made to pick up alpha chains, this beta chain is a stray read with a size that means little. The V gene is TRBV11-2, the J gene TRBJ2-7; D ambiguous. Germline lookup yields CDR1 SGHAT and CDR2 FQNNGV. The germline V and J ends were trimmed by 1 base and 3 bases, with 10 bases remaining between them. This CDR3 is 14 amino acids long. The CDR3 sequence is CASSLVVEYYEQYF. CDR3 DNA: TGTGCCAGCAGCTTAGTTGTAGAATACTACGAGCAGTACTTC. The variable domain in full, with the rest retrieved from reference TRBV11-2 and TRBJ2-7, is EAGVAQSPRYKIIEKRQSVAFWCNPISGHATLYWYQQILGQGPKLLIQFQNNGVVDDSQLPKDRFSAERLKGVDSTLKIQPAKLEDSAVYLCASSLVVEYYEQYFGPGTRLTVT.

Remarks on this clonotype: A library prepared for alpha chains yielded this beta chain as an off-target read; its size is of little meaning. The chain couples TRBV28 to TRBJ2-3, with 7 bases that match TRBD1. CDR3 size: 15 residues. V lost 2 bases, J lost 1 base, and 3 bases stayed unmatched. Germline V gene data show CDR1 as MDHEN and CDR2 as SYDVKM. In DNA, the CDR3 is TGTGCCAGCAGTTTAACAGGGGCCCGCACAGATACGCAGTATTTT. Translation: CASSLTGARTDTQYF.

This clonotype was recorded once. This beta chain was picked up by a library intended for alpha chains and is off target, so its count carries little meaning. This chain joins TRBV20-1 and TRBJ2-2, with D uncertain. This CDR3 comprises 16 residues. Per the germline V gene, CDR1 is DFQATT and CDR2 is SNEGSKA (reference sequence). The V gene lost 0 bases and the J gene lost 7 bases, with 18 bases spanning the gap. The CDR3 loop is CSARDNLEWENGELFF. The CDR3 DNA is TGCAGTGCTAGAGATAACCTGGAGTGGGAAAACGGGGAGCTGTTTTTT.

A remark on this clonotype: Because the library targeted alpha chains, this beta chain is an off-target read whose size means little. The chain couples TRBV7-2 to TRBJ2-7; a weak D match, TRBD2 (6 bases). Germline lookup yields CDR1 SGHTA and CDR2 FQGNSA. The CDR3 is made up of 13 amino acids. V was pared by 5 bases and J by 6 bases, with 14 bases between. In DNA form, the CDR3 reads TGTGCCAGCAGCCTGGAGGGCTTGGGCGAGCAGTACTTC. The encoded protein is CASSLEGLGEQYF. Combining the CDR3 with reference TRBV7-2 and TRBJ2-7 gives the whole variable domain GAGVSQSPSNKVTEKGKDVELRCDPISGHTALYWYRQSLGQGLEFLIYFQGNSAPDKSGLPSDRFSAERTGGSVSTLTIQRTQQEDSAVYLCASSLEGLGEQYFGPGTRLTVT.

As concerns this clonotype: With the library built for alpha chains, this beta chain is off target and its frequency is not meaningful. The chain joins TRBV24-1 to TRBJ1-2; possibly TRBD1 for D (6 bases). The V gene's germline CDR1 is KGHDR and CDR2 SFDVKD. V was shortened by 7 bases and J by 2 bases, with 10 bases between the two germline ends. The CDR3 has 13 residues. CDR3 bases: TGTGCCACCAGCCGAACAGGGAACTATGGCTACACCTTC. It is translated as CATSRTGNYGYTF.

A note on this clonotype: This beta chain is a stray sequence in a library constructed for alpha chains; its clone size is not meaningful. V gene TRBV20-1 combines with J gene TRBJ1-5; D might be TRBD1 (5 bases). The germline CDR1 and CDR2 sequences are DFQATT and SNEGSKA (reference sequence). This CDR3 has 12 residues. V was cut by 5 bases and J by 6 bases, with 11 bases left in between. CDR3 DNA sequence: TGCAGTGCTGGGGATGGGGGTCAGCCCCAGCATTTT. Translated, it gives CSAGDGGQPQHF.

Regarding this clonotype: Since the library was made to target alpha chains, this beta chain is a stray read and its abundance is not meaningful. This chain joins TRBV10-3 and TRBJ2-3; D may be TRBD1 (6 bases). CDR1 ENHRY and CDR2 SYGVKD come from the germline V gene. V gave up 2 bases and J gave up 2 bases, with 14 bases separating them. The CDR3 contains 16 residues. The CDR3, as DNA: TGTGCCATCAGTGAGCCACGACAGGACGCCACAGATACGCAGTATTTT. Protein product: CAISEPRQDATDTQYF.

As for this clonotype: This beta chain slipped into a library made for alpha chains as a stray read, so its size is not meaningful. This sequence joins TRBV18 and TRBJ2-2; D is perhaps TRBD1 (7 bases). V was trimmed by 5 bases and J by 0 bases, leaving 16 bases between them. The CDR3 is 17 amino acids. Germline V lookup: CDR1 KGHSH, CDR2 LQKENI. For the CDR3, the DNA is TGTGCCAGCTCATCATTCAGGGGGGCGACGAACACCGGGGAGCTGTTTTTT. Protein sequence: CASSSFRGATNTGELFF.

In regard to this clonotype: This beta chain is a stray sequence in a library constructed for alpha chains; its clone size is not meaningful. This chain joins TRBV27 and TRBJ2-2; D possibly corresponds to TRBD1 (6 bases). The CDR3 extends over 14 amino acids. Germline CDR1 MNHEY, CDR2 SMNVEV (reference sequence). V shed 7 bases and J shed 2 bases, with 11 bases lying between them. In nucleotides, the CDR3 is TGTGCCAGCACGAAGGGACAAAACACCGGGGAGCTGTTTTTT. Protein product: CASTKGQNTGELFF.

Comment on this clonotype: Since it is a stray read in a library aimed at alpha chains, this beta chain has a size that is not meaningful. The V and J genes are TRBV10-3 and TRBJ1-5; 9 bases are shared with TRBD1. Germline V CDR1 and CDR2: ENHRY, SYGVKD. The CDR3 is made up of 15 amino acids. With V trimmed by 2 bases and J by 3 bases, 2 bases remained unmatched. CDR3 sequence reads: CAISEGQGINQPQHF. The CDR3 coding sequence is TGTGCCATCAGTGAGGGACAGGGGATCAATCAGCCCCAGCATTTT.

Points on this clonotype: A library made for alpha chains picked up this beta chain off target, so its size means little. The gene calls are TRBV29-1 and TRBJ2-1; 7 nucleotides align to TRBD1. V shed 4 bases, J shed 8 bases, and the junction held 2 bases outside the gene matches. Germline V gene data show CDR1 as SQVTM and CDR2 as ANQGSEA. There are 11 residues in the CDR3. The CDR3 bases are TGCAGCGTTGGCAGGGGGTATGAGCAGTTCTTC. It codes for CSVGRGYEQFF.

A note on this clonotype: Because the library targeted alpha chains, this beta chain is an off-target read whose size means little. This CDR3 is CASSPWGTDTQYF. Written as DNA, the CDR3 is TGTGCCAGCAGCCCCTGGGGCACAGATACGCAGTATTTT. The rearrangement uses TRBV11-2 and TRBJ2-3; D unresolved. The germline V gene encodes CDR1 SGHAT and CDR2 FQNNGV. The V end was cut by 5 bases, the J end by 1 base, with 7 bases between. The CDR3 length is 13 residues.

Details on this clonotype: Since it is a stray read in a library aimed at alpha chains, this beta chain has a size that is not meaningful. This chain's CDR3 is CASSEYGSTGDNEQFF. DNA of the CDR3: TGTGCCAGCAGTGAATACGGGAGTACTGGAGACAATGAGCAGTTCTTC. This chain connects TRBV2 to TRBJ2-1, with D tentatively TRBD2 (6 bases). Germline V gives CDR1 SNHLY, CDR2 FYNNEI. The CDR3 contains 16 residues. Trimming left V 2 bases short and J 5 bases short, with 16 bases between.

This clonotype was seen once. This beta chain represents an off-target read in a library built for alpha chains; its size is of limited meaning. V gene TRBV6-5 combines with J gene TRBJ2-7, with D possibly TRBD2 on 6 matching bases. There are 15 residues in the CDR3. Germline loops: CDR1 MNHEY, CDR2 SVGAGI. The V gene lost 0 bases and the J gene lost 2 bases, with 11 bases spanning the gap. CDR3 DNA sequence: TGTGCCAGCAGTTACTCTTGGGAGGTCCCCTACGAGCAGTACTTC. Translating gives CASSYSWEVPYEQYF.

Concerning this clonotype: Found in a library prepared for alpha chains, this beta chain is an off-target read, and its abundance has little meaning. The chain links TRBV11-1 to TRBJ1-4; a possible D gene is TRBD1 (6 bases). With 1 base removed from V and 6 bases from J, the gap between germline ends came to 12 bases. In germline, CDR1 is SGHAT, CDR2 FQDESV (reference sequence). The CDR3 runs to 15 residues. In nucleotides, the CDR3 is TGTGCCAGCAGCTTAGGCCAGGGGATGGATGAAAAACTGTTTTTT. Protein sequence: CASSLGQGMDEKLFF.

This clonotype was seen just once. Being off target in a library aimed at alpha chains, this beta chain has a size of little meaning. The chain links TRBV6-2 or TRBV6-3 to TRBJ1-6; D gene uncertain. V was clipped by 7 bases and J by 0 bases, with 10 bases between them. Germline V gene data show CDR1 as MNHEY and CDR2 as SVGEGT. The CDR3 runs to 15 residues. CDR3 nucleotides: TGTGCCAGCAATGGACCTAGCTCCTATAATTCACCCCTCCACTTT. It encodes CASNGPSSYNSPLHF.

As concerns this clonotype: This beta chain is off target for a library built for alpha chains, so its abundance means little. The V gene is TRBV6-5, the J gene TRBJ2-2; the D gene is possibly TRBD1 (6 bases). The CDR3 is made up of 13 amino acids. Germline V CDR1 and CDR2: MNHEY, SVGAGI. Trimming took 6 bases from V and 5 from J, leaving 10 bases between them. The CDR3 reads CASRTGLTGELFF. The CDR3 region has the DNA TGTGCCAGCAGAACAGGGCTAACCGGGGAGCTGTTTTTT.

As for this clonotype: This beta chain is an off-target read within a library intended for alpha chains, so its frequency means little. V is TRBV29-1 and J is TRBJ2-3; 7 bases are shared with TRBD1. CDR1 SQVTM and CDR2 ANQGSEA come from the germline V gene. The CDR3 totals 14 residues. The J segment lost 1 base and the V segment lost 2 bases, leaving 3 bases of the junction unmatched. Here the CDR3 DNA reads TGCAGCGTTGAAAAGGGGGCTGGCACAGATACGCAGTATTTT. It encodes CSVEKGAGTDTQYF.

In the case of this clonotype: This beta chain is off target for a library built for alpha chains, so its abundance means little. The V call is TRBV7-2, the J call TRBJ1-1; D unresolved. V lost 6 bases, J lost 3 bases, and 11 bases lay in between. Germline CDR1 and CDR2: SGHTA and FQGNSA. The CDR3 totals 13 residues. CDR3 bases: TGTGCCAGCAGTCTTCAACTGGACACTGAAGCTTTCTTT. Translation gives CASSLQLDTEAFF.

Remarks on this clonotype: This beta chain came through as a stray read in a library set up for alpha chains, and its size says little. The CDR3, as DNA: TGTGCCAGTAGTGGAGGGACAGTGCGAGTAAATGGCTACACCTTC. It encodes CASSGGTVRVNGYTF. J is TRBJ1-2 and V is TRBV19; 7 bases match TRBD1. V lost 5 bases, J lost 6 bases, and 12 bases stayed unmatched. CDR1 and CDR2 (germline): LNHDA, SQIVND (reference sequence). This CDR3 is 15 amino acids long.

About this clonotype itself: This beta chain is an unintended read in a library built for alpha chains; its size means little. V is TRBV29-1 and J is TRBJ2-7, with 8 bases identical to TRBD1. With V trimmed by 6 bases and J by 3 bases, 1 base remained unmatched. The germline V gene encodes CDR1 SQVTM and CDR2 ANQGSEA. The CDR3 length is 11 residues. In DNA, the CDR3 is TGCAGCGTGGGACAGGTCTACGAGCAGTACTTC. It specifies CSVGQVYEQYF.

This clonotype has more than one count but fewer than ten. This beta chain is an off-target read within a library intended for alpha chains, so its frequency means little. CDR3 in DNA: TGTGCCAGCAGTTATTTTGGAGATACGCAGTATTTT. Protein sequence: CASSYFGDTQYF. The J gene is TRBJ2-3, the V gene TRBV6-2 or TRBV6-3; D gene ambiguous. Trimming shortened V by 3 bases and J by 5 bases, and 6 bases separated the two germline ends. The CDR3 length is 12 residues. Germline V lookup: CDR1 MNHEY, CDR2 SVGEGT.

In the case of this clonotype: The library was built for alpha chains, so this beta chain is an off-target read and its size means little. This chain joins TRBV5-1 and TRBJ1-2; TRBD1 matches 8 bases. The length of the CDR3 is 16 residues. V lost 2 bases to trimming and J lost 4 bases; unmatched junction nucleotides: 10. Germline lookup yields CDR1 SGHRS and CDR2 YFSETQ. CDR3 nucleotides: TGCGCCAGCAGCTTCGGACAGGGCGTTCCCTCCTATGGCTACACCTTC. Translation: CASSFGQGVPSYGYTF.

Worth noting for this clonotype: For a library built for alpha chains, this beta chain is a stray read; little rests on its size. This chain uses TRBV11-2 with TRBJ2-3; D is undetermined. V lost 1 base, J lost 4 bases, and 12 bases lay in between. The germline V gene encodes CDR1 SGHAT and CDR2 FQNNGV. This CDR3 is built from 15 residues. This CDR3 reads CASSLGGIGSDTQYF. The CDR3 bases are TGTGCCAGCAGCTTAGGTGGGATTGGCTCAGATACGCAGTATTTT. Supplemented by reference TRBV11-2 and TRBJ2-3, the full variable domain reads EAGVAQSPRYKIIEKRQSVAFWCNPISGHATLYWYQQILGQGPKLLIQFQNNGVVDDSQLPKDRFSAERLKGVDSTLKIQPAKLEDSAVYLCASSLGGIGSDTQYFGPGTRLTVL.

As concerns this clonotype: The size of this beta chain means little, since it is a stray read in a library made for alpha chains. This rearrangement joins TRBV20-1 to TRBJ2-1; TRBD1 might be the D (7 bases). Germline lookup yields CDR1 DFQATT and CDR2 SNEGSKA (reference sequence). The CDR3 extends over 11 amino acids. The CDR3 DNA follows: TGCAGAGCAGGGGGGTACAATGAGCAGTTCTTC. Amino acid sequence: CRAGGYNEQFF.

About this clonotype: Because this beta chain is a stray read in a library intended to capture alpha chains, its abundance should not be given much weight. This chain joins TRBV12-3 or TRBV12-4 and TRBJ1-1; D not resolved. This CDR3 is 14 amino acids long. Trimming cost V 4 bases and J 4 bases, with 13 bases left between them. The CDR3 coding sequence is TGTGCCAGCAGTTGGGGTCTCTACCCCACTGAAGCTTTCTTT. This gives the protein CASSWGLYPTEAFF.